The 21 T cell receptor beta chains below all came from one sample that was sequenced in a study of long-term antiretroviral therapy in people with HIV. Runs used v3.0 of the immunoSEQ assay and were done at survey level. Method: immunoSEQ multiplex PCR; TCRdb's copy keeps in-frame clones and lacks some. The sample lists some 19,000 clones, 86% seen once, with approximately 10% in the top ten. The sample here was unsorted PBMCs, taken 0.5 years after starting antiretroviral therapy. These receptors all come from a man aged 35-49 years with HIV.

J is TRBJ1-4 and V is TRBV7-2; possibly TRBD1 for D (5 bases). V lost 4 bases and J lost 7, with 16 bases in between. Germline values: CDR1 SGHTA, CDR2 FQGNSA. This CDR3 has 15 residues. CDR3 region: CASSSRVGPGEKLFF. CDR3 bases: TGTGCCAGCAGCTCAAGGGTGGGGCCTGGTGAAAAACTGTTTTTT.

The rearrangement uses TRBV5-6 and TRBJ1-1; D is undetermined. V lost 4 bases, J lost 2 bases, and 12 bases lay in between. Germline assignment: CDR1 SGHDT and CDR2 YYEEEE. The CDR3 extends over 14 amino acids. The CDR3 coding sequence is TGTGCCAGCAGCCTCAGGCCCCCTAACACTGAAGCTTTCTTT. Its protein is CASSLRPPNTEAFF.

Only one count was recorded for this clone. The chain carries TRBV6-1 and TRBJ2-3; 8 bases are a match to TRBD2. The V gene's germline CDR1 is MNHNS and CDR2 SASEGT. V was clipped by 6 bases and J by 4 bases; unmatched bases: 9. The CDR3 consists of 15 residues. CDR3 sequence: CASSPPSGSSDTQYF. The CDR3 nucleotides read TGTGCCAGCAGCCCACCCAGCGGGAGCTCAGATACGCAGTATTTT.

The chain is built from TRBV18 and TRBJ2-1; 8 bases map to TRBD2. J was trimmed by 5 bases and V by 0 bases; bases with no gene match: 9. Looked up from germline, CDR1 is KGHSH and CDR2 is LQKENI. There are 17 residues in the CDR3. As DNA, the CDR3 is TGTGCCAGCTCACCACCGTCGGGACTAGGAGTTCACAATGAGCAGTTCTTC. Translating gives CASSPPSGLGVHNEQFF.

This sequence joins TRBV19 and TRBJ1-1, with unresolved D. Per germline, CDR1 LNHDA and CDR2 SQIVND (reference sequence). This CDR3 has 16 amino acids. V was cut by 1 base and J by 2 bases, with 14 bases left in between. The CDR3 DNA follows: TGTGCCAGTAGTATAGCCCTTGCCTGGGCTAACACTGAAGCTTTCTTT. Amino acid sequence: CASSIALAWANTEAFF.

This chain joins TRBV27 and TRBJ1-1; a possible D gene is TRBD1 (6 bases). The germline V gene encodes CDR1 MNHEY and CDR2 SMNVEV (reference sequence). CDR3 length: 12 residues. V was trimmed by 6 bases and J by 6 bases, leaving 11 bases between them. For the CDR3, the DNA is TGTGCCAGCAGACAGGGTGGCGCTGAAGCTTTCTTT. This gives the protein CASRQGGAEAFF.

This chain connects TRBV19 to TRBJ2-2; 7 bases fit TRBD1. Unmatched junction bases numbered 6, after V lost 8 bases and J lost 6 bases. The CDR3 runs 13 residues. Germline V lookup: CDR1 LNHDA, CDR2 SQIVND (reference sequence). CDR3 DNA sequence: TGTGCCAGTTCCGTCACAGGGGCCGGGGAGCTGTTTTTT. This gives the protein CASSVTGAGELFF.

The chain joins TRBV11-2 to TRBJ1-2, with 7 positions matching TRBD1. Looked up from germline, CDR1 is SGHAT and CDR2 is FQNNGV. Germline trimming cut 1 base from V and 8 bases from J; bases unmatched to any gene: 7. This CDR3 has 14 residues. The CDR3 DNA is TGTGCCAGCAGCTTAGGGGACAGAATGAGGGGCTACACCTTC. Amino acids: CASSLGDRMRGYTF.

The chain is built from TRBV5-6 and TRBJ2-1; 16 bases agree with TRBD2. CDR1 and CDR2 from the germline V gene are SGHDT and YYEEEE. This CDR3 contains 17 residues. V trimming: 4 bases; J trimming: 4 bases; junction bases outside the gene matches: 5. The CDR3 region is CASSLGTSGGVYNEQFF. The CDR3 region has the DNA TGTGCCAGCAGCCTCGGGACTAGCGGGGGGGTGTACAATGAGCAGTTCTTC. Supplemented by reference TRBV5-6 and TRBJ2-1, the full variable domain reads DAGVTQSPTHLIKTRGQQVTLRCSPKSGHDTVSWYQQALGQGPQFIFQYYEEEERQRGNFPDRFSGHQFPNYSSELNVNALLLGDSALYLCASSLGTSGGVYNEQFFGPGTRLTVL.

The rearrangement links TRBV7-9 to TRBJ2-7, with 11 bases lining up with TRBD1. Germline CDR1 and CDR2: SEHNR and FQNEAQ (reference sequence). V lost 5 bases to trimming and J lost 6 bases; unmatched junction nucleotides: 6. The CDR3 has 14 amino acids. The CDR3 sequence is CASSQTGTGGEQYF. The CDR3 region has the DNA TGTGCCAGCAGCCAGACCGGGACAGGGGGCGAGCAGTACTTC. Based on the CDR3 plus reference TRBV7-9 and TRBJ2-7, the full variable domain is DTGVSQNPRHKITKRGQNVTFRCDPISEHNRLYWYRQTLGQGPEFLTYFQNEAQLEKSRLLSDRFSAERPKGSFSTLEIQRTEQGDSAMYLCASSQTGTGGEQYFGPGTRLTVT.

The rearrangement uses TRBV15 and TRBJ1-1; D might be TRBD1 (6 bases). The CDR3 totals 15 residues. V was pared by 0 bases and J by 1 base, with 9 bases between. Germline CDR1 is LNHNV and CDR2 is YYDKDF (reference sequence). The CDR3 protein is CATSRDKGENTEAFF. CDR3 nucleotides: TGTGCCACCAGCAGAGATAAGGGGGAGAACACTGAAGCTTTCTTT.

This clone was picked up one time. This same CDR3 is encoded by further DNA sequences in the sample. The V gene is TRBV18, the J gene TRBJ2-2; D gene uncertain. Trimming left V 3 bases short and J 0 bases short, with 2 bases between. CDR1 KGHSH and CDR2 LQKENI come from the germline V gene. The CDR3 is 13 residues long. The CDR3 region has the DNA TGTGCCAGCTCACCTCCGAACACCGGGGAGCTGTTTTTT. It is translated as CASSPPNTGELFF.

J is TRBJ2-2 and V is TRBV29-1; 10 positions match TRBD1. CDR3 length: 13 amino acids. Trimming removed 6 bases from V and 2 bases from J; junction bases left unmatched: 0. Germline CDR1 and CDR2: SQVTM and ANQGSEA. In nucleotides, the CDR3 is TGCAGCGTGACAGGGGGCAACACCGGGGAGCTGTTTTTT. This encodes CSVTGGNTGELFF.

This clone was detected only once. The chain combines TRBV28 with TRBJ1-1, with D possibly TRBD1 on 5 matching bases. Looked up from germline, CDR1 is MDHEN and CDR2 is SYDVKM. Trimming stripped 2 bases from V and 0 bases from J, with 7 bases between. The CDR3 totals 14 residues. The CDR3 sequence is CASSLQGMNTEAFF. Written as DNA, the CDR3 is TGTGCCAGCAGTTTACAGGGCATGAACACTGAAGCTTTCTTT.

This clone was seen only once. DNA of the CDR3: TGTGCCTGGAGTGGTGACTTCTACGAGCAGTACTTC. It is translated as CAWSGDFYEQYF. V gene TRBV30 combines with J gene TRBJ2-7; D is unresolved. Germline CDR1 is GTSNPN and CDR2 is SVGIG (reference sequence). The CDR3 is 12 amino acids. V was cut by 1 base and J by 3 bases, with 7 bases left in between.

The chain links TRBV5-1 to TRBJ2-3; no definite D call. Germline CDR1 is SGHRS and CDR2 is YFSETQ. V was clipped by 5 bases and J by 6 bases, with 10 bases between them. CDR3 length: 12 amino acids. The CDR3 sequence is CASRDFGDTQYF. As DNA, the CDR3 is TGCGCCAGCAGAGATTTTGGGGATACGCAGTATTTT.

CDR3 in DNA: TGTGCCAGCACGGGGCCGAACACAGATACGCAGTATTTT. Translated, it gives CASTGPNTDTQYF. The rearrangement links TRBV28 to TRBJ2-3; D is tentatively TRBD1 or TRBD2 (5 bases each). The CDR3 is 13 amino acids. CDR1 is MDHEN and CDR2 is SYDVKM in the germline V gene. Trimming took 7 bases from V and 2 from J, leaving 10 bases between them. The full variable domain, with the rest looked up from reference TRBV28 and TRBJ2-3, is DVKVTQSSRYLVKRTGEKVFLECVQDMDHENMFWYRQDPGLGLRLIYFSYDVKMKEKGDIPEGYSVSREKKERFSLILESASTNQTSMYLCASTGPNTDTQYFGPGTRLTVL.

The chain carries TRBV7-9 and TRBJ1-1; 7 bases align to TRBD1. J gave up 4 bases and V 5 bases, and 7 bases lay outside the gene matches. This CDR3 comprises 14 residues. Per the germline V gene, CDR1 is SEHNR and CDR2 is FQNEAQ (reference sequence). This CDR3 is CASSLDREGTEAFF. As DNA, the CDR3 is TGTGCCAGCAGCCTCGACAGGGAGGGCACTGAAGCTTTCTTT.

The chain joins TRBV6-1 to TRBJ2-7; TRBD1 is a possible D gene (6 bases). CDR3 length: 13 amino acids. Germline CDR1 and CDR2: MNHNS and SASEGT. V lost 7 bases and J lost 2, with 12 bases in between. CDR3 in amino acids: CASNQGTAYEQYF. The CDR3 coding sequence is TGTGCCAGCAATCAGGGGACGGCCTACGAGCAGTACTTC.

CDR3 residues: CASAQESYEQYF. CDR3 nucleotides: TGTGCCAGTGCACAGGAATCCTACGAGCAGTACTTC. V and J are TRBV10-3 and TRBJ2-7, with D perhaps matching TRBD1 (5 bases). Trimming cost V 10 bases and J 1 base, with 11 bases left between them. The CDR3 has 12 residues. The germline V gene encodes CDR1 ENHRY and CDR2 SYGVKD.

The rearrangement joins TRBV28 to TRBJ2-1; D may correspond to TRBD1 or TRBD2 (5 bases each). The CDR3 length is 16 residues. Between the trimmed V and J ends, which lost 2 bases and 1 base, there was a span of 12 bases. CDR1 is MDHEN, CDR2 SYDVKM, per germline. Here the CDR3 reads CASSLMKGSSYNEQFF. As DNA, the CDR3 is TGTGCCAGCAGTTTAATGAAGGGGAGTTCCTACAATGAGCAGTTCTTC.